The 5 T cell receptor beta chains below all came from one sample that was sequenced in a study of PD-1 blockade in classical Hodgkin lymphoma. This sample's time point: cycle 4 day 1 (C4D1), after more than five weeks of nivolumab. In every patient, relapse followed autologous stem cell transplantation, while exposure to brentuximab vedotin differed. Produced via immunoSEQ multiplex PCR; TCRdb's table is partial and in-frame only. The sample lists around 20,000 clones; 65% to 85% were seen once. The sequencing here drew on peripheral blood mononuclear cells (PBMCs), taken before the fourth cycle of nivolumab. The source of these receptors is a human donor with classical Hodgkin lymphoma.

In this sample, this clone turned up a few times. This chain joins TRBV29-1 and TRBJ1-2; 7 bases align to TRBD1. J was trimmed by 7 bases and V by 7 bases; bases with no gene match: 6. CDR1 is SQVTM, CDR2 ANQGSEA, per germline. The CDR3 has 11 amino acids. The CDR3 sequence is CSAGQVSGYTF. CDR3 DNA: TGCAGCGCAGGACAGGTGTCTGGCTACACCTTC.

This clone has more than one count but fewer than ten. The rearrangement links TRBV7-9 to TRBJ1-1; 8 nucleotides align to TRBD1. From germline, CDR1 is SEHNR and CDR2 FQNEAQ (reference sequence). V dropped 1 base and J dropped 5; count of bases not matched to a gene: 6. This CDR3 has 15 amino acids. CDR3 loop: CASSLDLDRGTEAFF. The CDR3 coding sequence is TGTGCCAGCAGCTTAGACCTCGACAGGGGAACTGAAGCTTTCTTT.

The V gene is TRBV7-9, the J gene TRBJ2-7, with D perhaps given as TRBD1 or TRBD2 (7 bases each). Germline lookup yields CDR1 SEHNR and CDR2 FQNEAQ (reference sequence). This CDR3 is built from 15 residues. V lost 8 bases and J 3 bases, leaving 20 bases between the germline ends. The CDR3 bases are TGTGCCAGCGGGGGGGCCGAGACAGGGTTCTACGAGCAGTACTTC. Protein sequence: CASGGAETGFYEQYF.

The chain couples TRBV16 to TRBJ2-7; D may be TRBD1 (5 bases). This CDR3 spans 14 amino acids. Trimming stripped 3 bases from V and 3 bases from J, with 12 bases between. Germline V lookup: CDR1 KGHSY, CDR2 FQNENV. The CDR3 DNA sequence: TGTGCCAGCAGCCAGAGATCTACAGGCTACGAGCAGTACGTC. This gives the protein CASSQRSTGYEQYV.

The rearrangement uses TRBV19 and TRBJ1-6; possible D gene TRBD1, 6 bases. V shed 8 bases and J shed 7 bases, with 21 bases lying between them. From germline, CDR1 is LNHDA and CDR2 SQIVND (reference sequence). The CDR3 length is 16 residues. The CDR3 here is CASRPISDSQNSPLHF. The CDR3, as DNA: TGTGCCAGTCGACCCATCTCGGACAGCCAAAATTCACCCCTCCACTTT.